This T cell receptor beta chain was identified during a study of T cells in localized non-small cell lung cancer. Whole-study results and caveats: Uninvolved adjacent lung showed peak T cell clonality, exceeding tumor.

Regarding this clone: Its antigen is unknown.

The V gene lost 3 bases and the J gene lost 3 bases, with 5 bases spanning the gap. Germline V gene data show CDR1 as SNHLY and CDR2 as FYNNEI. The CDR3 sequence is 12 residues long. Only in-frame clones appear in the TCRdb table, and some are missing; sequencing was by immunoSEQ multiplex PCR. The sample lists about 36,000 clones, around 88% occurring once. This clonotype was sampled from a woman aged 35-75 years with stage I lung adenocarcinoma. Source: peripheral blood, taken before any cancer treatment. The chain employs TRBV2 and TRBJ1-2; D is ambiguous. The CDR3 loop reads CASSDGHYGYTF. CDR3 sequence (DNA): TGTGCCAGCAGTGATGGACACTATGGCTACACCTTC.